Each of the 9 T cell receptor beta chains below was sequenced from the same sample in a study of shared clonotypes between healthy human individuals. Only CD45RO-negative cells positively selected for CCR7 counted as naive CD8 cells, so terminally differentiated effector memory CD45RA+ cells were excluded. TCRdb keeps only in-frame clones here, not all; method: immunoSEQ multiplex PCR. The table lists about 800,000 clones, 90% to 98% of them singletons. Input material: naive CD8+ T cells sorted from blood. All receptors derive from a man aged 30 to 39 in good health.

This sequence joins TRBV9 and TRBJ2-3, with 7 bases fitting TRBD2. The CDR3 has 14 amino acids. In germline, CDR1 is SGDLS, CDR2 YYNGEE. J gave up 3 bases and V 7 bases, and 8 bases lay outside the gene matches. CDR3 amino acids: CASGKRDRTDTQYF. As DNA, the CDR3 is TGTGCCAGCGGGAAGCGGGATCGAACAGATACGCAGTATTTT.

The chain couples TRBV9 to TRBJ1-5, with a possible D match to TRBD1 (5 bases). The CDR3 has 14 amino acids. The germline V gene has CDR1 SGDLS and CDR2 YYNGEE. V was pared by 0 bases and J by 7 bases, with 11 bases between. CDR3 residues: CASSVEGFEQPQHF. The CDR3 coding sequence is TGTGCCAGCAGCGTAGAGGGGTTTGAGCAGCCCCAGCATTTT.

The chain couples TRBV1 to TRBJ2-3; the table's D call, TRBD2, was not checked against the DNA. TRBV1 is listed as a pseudogene. This CDR3 comprises 17 residues. The CDR3 coding sequence is TGCACCAGCAGCCAGCAAGGACTAGCATATAGCACAGATACGCAGTATTTT. Its translation: CTSSQQGLAYSTDTQYF.

The chain joins TRBV13 to TRBJ1-1; 8 bases match TRBD1. The CDR3 is 14 amino acids. Germline V gene lookup returns CDR1 PRHDT and CDR2 FYEKMQ (reference sequence). Unmatched junction bases numbered 7, after V lost 8 bases and J lost 2 bases. DNA of the CDR3: TGTGCCAGCCTCACAGGGGGTCGAAACACTGAAGCTTTCTTT. The encoded protein is CASLTGGRNTEAFF.

This clone has a single count. J is TRBJ2-7 and V is TRBV29-1; D assignment may be TRBD1 or TRBD2 (5 bases each). Between the trimmed V and J ends, which lost 4 bases and 5 bases, there was a span of 9 bases. The CDR3 is 11 amino acids. Germline assignment: CDR1 SQVTM and CDR2 ANQGSEA. The CDR3 DNA follows: TGCAGCGTTGGCAGGGACCACGAGCAGTACTTC. This translates into CSVGRDHEQYF.

On this clone itself: This sample also contains other DNA sequences that code for the same CDR3. The rearrangement joins TRBV11-2 to TRBJ2-3; 13 positions match TRBD2. The trim removed 0 bases at V and 3 bases at J, leaving 0 bases unmatched. The CDR3 sequence is 16 residues long. CDR1 and CDR2 (germline): SGHAT, FQNNGV. The DNA of the CDR3 is TGTGCCAGCAGCTTAGAACTAGCGGGAGGGACAGATACGCAGTATTTT. This encodes CASSLELAGGTDTQYF. The entire variable domain, with the rest obtained from reference TRBV11-2 and TRBJ2-3, is as follows: EAGVAQSPRYKIIEKRQSVAFWCNPISGHATLYWYQQILGQGPKLLIQFQNNGVVDDSQLPKDRFSAERLKGVDSTLKIQPAKLEDSAVYLCASSLELAGGTDTQYFGPGTRLTVL.

This rearrangement joins TRBV6-6 to TRBJ1-5; a weak D match, TRBD1 (5 bases). With 6 bases removed from V and 6 bases from J, the gap between germline ends came to 15 bases. The CDR3 length is 14 residues. Germline V gene sequence: CDR1 MNHNY, CDR2 SVGAGI (reference sequence). CDR3: CASSHGGSGQPQHF. CDR3 nucleotides: TGTGCCAGCAGCCACGGGGGGAGCGGTCAGCCCCAGCATTTT.

The chain uses TRBV5-1 and TRBJ1-1; D is undetermined. The V gene's germline CDR1 is SGHRS and CDR2 YFSETQ. Deletions cut 2 bases from V and 3 bases from J, with 5 bases between. The CDR3 is 12 amino acids. CDR3: CASSLTHTEAFF. The CDR3 region has the DNA TGCGCCAGCAGCTTAACCCACACTGAAGCTTTCTTT. Filled out from reference TRBV5-1 and TRBJ1-1, the complete variable domain reads KAGVTQTPRYLIKTRGQQVTLSCSPISGHRSVSWYQQTPGQGLQFLFEYFSETQRNKGNFPGRFSGRQFSNSRSEMNVSTLELGDSALYLCASSLTHTEAFFGQGTRLTVV.

The J gene is TRBJ1-1, the V gene TRBV7-2; no definite D call. Germline-derived CDR1 and CDR2 are SGHTA and FQGNSA. The CDR3 is made up of 13 amino acids. Trimming stripped 6 bases from V and 0 bases from J, with 8 bases between. The DNA for the CDR3 is TGTGCCAGCAGGCATAAGGTGAACACTGAAGCTTTCTTT. It yields the protein CASRHKVNTEAFF.